This T cell receptor beta chain was sequenced for a study of blood T cell repertoires in COVID-19. Study overall: Acute and convalescent COVID-19 specimens originated in the United States, Italy and Spain. Nucleic acid was either cDNA or gDNA, and it came from T cells, B-cell-depleted T cells, or PBMCs.

TCRdb's table, derived via immunoSEQ multiplex PCR, lists solely in-frame clones and lacks some. The table includes tens of thousands of clones, approximately 80% detected once. The sequencing sample was made of peripheral blood. The TCR was taken from a man aged 30 to 45 with COVID-19, enrolled during active disease.

In nucleotides, the CDR3 is TGTGCCAGCAGCGGGGGGACCGGGGAGCTGTTTTTT. Residues: CASSGGTGELFF. The chain carries TRBV4-2 and TRBJ2-2; TRBD2 might be the D (6 bases). Trimming stripped 5 bases from V and 5 bases from J, with 6 bases between. The CDR3 has 12 amino acids. Germline V lookup: CDR1 LGHNA, CDR2 YNFKEQ.